The present T cell receptor beta chain was sequenced within a study of Tregs in tolerant kidney transplant recipients. At the level of the study: Sorting of CD4+CD25+CD127- cells followed approximately three-day belatacept mixed lymphocyte reactions, sometimes with roughly five-day graft donor restimulation.

Only in-frame clones appear in the TCRdb table, and some are missing; sequencing was by immunoSEQ multiplex PCR. The sample has roughly 19,000 clones, roughly 65% seen once. V lost 3 bases and J lost 2; bases outside the gene matches: 11. The germline V gene encodes CDR1 KGHSH and CDR2 LQKENI. The length of the CDR3 is 17 residues. This clone occurred a few times. Its antigen is unidentified. The TCR sequence derives from a human donor in good health. Sequencing was done on a sample of Tregs from blood cultured with allogeneic cells. V and J are TRBV18 and TRBJ2-3; TRBD2 matches 7 bases. The CDR3 region is CASSPRRAGINTDTQYF. CDR3 coding DNA: TGTGCCAGCTCACCCCGGAGAGCGGGGATCAACACAGATACGCAGTATTTT.